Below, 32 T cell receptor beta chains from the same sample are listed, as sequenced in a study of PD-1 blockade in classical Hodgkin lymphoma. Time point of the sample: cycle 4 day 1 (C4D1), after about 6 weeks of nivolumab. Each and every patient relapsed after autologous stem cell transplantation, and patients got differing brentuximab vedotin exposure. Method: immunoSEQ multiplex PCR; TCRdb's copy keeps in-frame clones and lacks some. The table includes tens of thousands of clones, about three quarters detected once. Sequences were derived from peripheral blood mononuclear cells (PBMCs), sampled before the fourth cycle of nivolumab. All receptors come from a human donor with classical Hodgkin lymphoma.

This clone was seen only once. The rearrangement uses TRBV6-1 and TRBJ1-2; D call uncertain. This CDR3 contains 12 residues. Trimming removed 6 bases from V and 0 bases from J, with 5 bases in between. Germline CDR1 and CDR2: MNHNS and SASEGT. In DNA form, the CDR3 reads TGTGCCAGCAGCCAGTCTAACTATGGCTACACCTTC. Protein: CASSQSNYGYTF.

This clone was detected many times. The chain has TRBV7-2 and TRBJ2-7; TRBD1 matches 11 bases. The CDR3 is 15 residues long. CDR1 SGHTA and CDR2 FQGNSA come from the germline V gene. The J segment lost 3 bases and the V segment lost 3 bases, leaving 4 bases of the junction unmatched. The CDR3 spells CASSFGTGGIYEQYF. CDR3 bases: TGTGCCAGCAGCTTTGGGACAGGGGGGATCTACGAGCAGTACTTC.

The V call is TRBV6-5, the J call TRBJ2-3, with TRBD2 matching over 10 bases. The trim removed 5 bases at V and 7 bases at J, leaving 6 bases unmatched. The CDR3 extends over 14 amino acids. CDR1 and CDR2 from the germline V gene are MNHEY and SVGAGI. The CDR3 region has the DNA TGTGCCAGCAGTCCCAGCGGGGGGGCATATACGCAGTATTTT. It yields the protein CASSPSGGAYTQYF.

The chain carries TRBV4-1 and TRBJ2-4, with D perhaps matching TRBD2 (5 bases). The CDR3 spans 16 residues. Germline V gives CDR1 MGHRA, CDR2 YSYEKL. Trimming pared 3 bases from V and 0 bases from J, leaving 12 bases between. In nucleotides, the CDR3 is TGCGCCAGCAGCCAGACGTGGAGGCTAGCCAAAAACATTCAGTACTTC. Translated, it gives CASSQTWRLAKNIQYF.

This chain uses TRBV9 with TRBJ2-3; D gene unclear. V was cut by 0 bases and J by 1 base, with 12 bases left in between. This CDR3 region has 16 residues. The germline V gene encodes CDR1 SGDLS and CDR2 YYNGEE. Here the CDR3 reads CASSVVSSWGTDTQYF. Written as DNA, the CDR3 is TGTGCCAGCAGCGTAGTTTCCTCTTGGGGCACAGATACGCAGTATTTT.

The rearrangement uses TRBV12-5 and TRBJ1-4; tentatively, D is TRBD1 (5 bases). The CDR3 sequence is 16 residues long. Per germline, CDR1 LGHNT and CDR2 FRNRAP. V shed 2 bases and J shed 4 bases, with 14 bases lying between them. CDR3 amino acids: CASGLPGVVGNEKLFF. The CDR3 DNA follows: TGTGCTAGTGGTTTGCCGGGGGTTGTGGGTAATGAAAAACTGTTTTTT.

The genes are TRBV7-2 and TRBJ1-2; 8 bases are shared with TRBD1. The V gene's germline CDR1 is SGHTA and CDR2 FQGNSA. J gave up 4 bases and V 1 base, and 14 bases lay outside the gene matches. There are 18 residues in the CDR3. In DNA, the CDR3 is TGTGCCAGCAGCTTAGTTCCGTCGGGCAGGGGGCCCTCCTATGGCTACACCTTC. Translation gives CASSLVPSGRGPSYGYTF. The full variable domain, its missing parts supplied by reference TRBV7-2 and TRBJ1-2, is GAGVSQSPSNKVTEKGKDVELRCDPISGHTALYWYRQSLGQGLEFLIYFQGNSAPDKSGLPSDRFSAERTGGSVSTLTIQRTQQEDSAVYLCASSLVPSGRGPSYGYTFGSGTRLTVV.

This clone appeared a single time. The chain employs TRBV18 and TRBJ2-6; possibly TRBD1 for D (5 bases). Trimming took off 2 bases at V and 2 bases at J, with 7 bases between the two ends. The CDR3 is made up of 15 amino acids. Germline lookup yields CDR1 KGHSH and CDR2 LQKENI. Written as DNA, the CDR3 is TGTGCCAGCTCACCAATAGGGGCTGGGGCCAACGTCCTGACTTTC. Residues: CASSPIGAGANVLTF.

CDR3 DNA sequence: TGTGCCAGCAGCCCCCGACAGTTAGAAAAACTGTTTTTT. Its translation is CASSPRQLEKLFF. The chain recombines TRBV6-5 with TRBJ1-4; tentative D call: TRBD1 (5 bases). Per the germline V gene, CDR1 is MNHEY and CDR2 is SVGAGI. The CDR3 has 13 residues. The V gene lost 6 bases and the J gene lost 8 bases, with 13 bases spanning the gap.

As DNA, the CDR3 is TGTGCCAGCAGTGAGCGACAATGGGGCTCTGGGGCCAACGTCCTGACTTTC. As protein: CASSERQWGSGANVLTF. This chain joins TRBV25-1 and TRBJ2-6; D is uncertain. Trimming removed 3 bases from V and 0 bases from J, with 12 bases in between. CDR3 length equals 17 residues. Germline V lookup: CDR1 MGHDK, CDR2 SYGVNS.

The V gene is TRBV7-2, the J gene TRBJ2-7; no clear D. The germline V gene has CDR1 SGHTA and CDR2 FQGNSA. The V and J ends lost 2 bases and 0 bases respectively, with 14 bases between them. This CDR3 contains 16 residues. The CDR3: CASSLTATHSSYEQYF. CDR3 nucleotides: TGTGCCAGCAGCTTAACAGCCACCCACAGCTCCTACGAGCAGTACTTC.

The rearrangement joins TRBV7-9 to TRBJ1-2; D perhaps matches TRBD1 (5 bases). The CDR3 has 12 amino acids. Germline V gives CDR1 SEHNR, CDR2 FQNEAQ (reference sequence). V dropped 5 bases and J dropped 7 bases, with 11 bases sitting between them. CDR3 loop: CASSPPRAGYTF. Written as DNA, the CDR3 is TGTGCCAGCAGCCCCCCCAGGGCTGGCTACACCTTC.

Here the CDR3 reads CASSLTGASTEAFF. The CDR3 region has the DNA TGTGCCAGCAGCTTAACGGGGGCGAGCACTGAAGCTTTCTTT. The J gene is TRBJ1-1, the V gene TRBV11-3; D is perhaps TRBD1 (6 bases). The germline V and J ends were trimmed by 2 bases and 4 bases, with 11 bases remaining between them. CDR1 is SGHNT, CDR2 YENEEA, per germline. The length of the CDR3 is 14 residues.

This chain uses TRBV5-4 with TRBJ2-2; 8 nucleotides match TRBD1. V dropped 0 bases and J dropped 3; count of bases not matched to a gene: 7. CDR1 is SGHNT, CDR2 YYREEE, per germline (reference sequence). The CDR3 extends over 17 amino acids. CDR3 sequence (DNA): TGTGCCAGCAGCTTGGGAACCCTGGGACAGGACACCGGGGAGCTGTTTTTT. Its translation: CASSLGTLGQDTGELFF.

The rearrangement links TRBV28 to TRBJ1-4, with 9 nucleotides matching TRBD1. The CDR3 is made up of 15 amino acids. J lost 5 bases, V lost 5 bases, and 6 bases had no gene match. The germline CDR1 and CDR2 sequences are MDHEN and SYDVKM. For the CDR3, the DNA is TGTGCCAGCAGTCGCGCGGGGACAGGGAATGAAAAACTGTTTTTT. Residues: CASSRAGTGNEKLFF.

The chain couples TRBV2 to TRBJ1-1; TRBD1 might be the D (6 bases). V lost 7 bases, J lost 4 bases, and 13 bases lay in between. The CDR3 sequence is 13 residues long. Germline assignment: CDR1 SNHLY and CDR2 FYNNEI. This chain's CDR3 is CASKGGGGTEAFF. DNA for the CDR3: TGTGCCAGCAAAGGGGGGGGAGGCACTGAAGCTTTCTTT.

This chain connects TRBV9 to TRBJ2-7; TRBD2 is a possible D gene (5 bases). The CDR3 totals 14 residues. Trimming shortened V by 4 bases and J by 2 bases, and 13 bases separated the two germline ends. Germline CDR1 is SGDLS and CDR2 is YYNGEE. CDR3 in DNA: TGTGCCAGCAGCCCCAACTGGGGAGCCTACGAGCAGTACTTC. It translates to CASSPNWGAYEQYF.

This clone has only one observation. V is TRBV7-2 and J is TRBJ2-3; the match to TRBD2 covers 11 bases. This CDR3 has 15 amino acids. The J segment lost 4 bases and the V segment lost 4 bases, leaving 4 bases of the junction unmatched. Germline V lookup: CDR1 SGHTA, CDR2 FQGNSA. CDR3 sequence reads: CASSSLAGAPDTQYF. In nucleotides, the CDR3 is TGTGCCAGCAGCTCACTAGCGGGGGCGCCAGATACGCAGTATTTT.

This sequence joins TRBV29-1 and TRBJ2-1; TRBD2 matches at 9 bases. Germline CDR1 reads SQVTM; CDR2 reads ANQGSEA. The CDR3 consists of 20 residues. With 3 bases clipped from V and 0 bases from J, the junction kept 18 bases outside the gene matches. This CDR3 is CSVERVTSGITVSSYNEQFF. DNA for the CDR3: TGCAGCGTTGAGAGGGTGACTAGCGGAATTACTGTTAGCTCCTACAATGAGCAGTTCTTC.

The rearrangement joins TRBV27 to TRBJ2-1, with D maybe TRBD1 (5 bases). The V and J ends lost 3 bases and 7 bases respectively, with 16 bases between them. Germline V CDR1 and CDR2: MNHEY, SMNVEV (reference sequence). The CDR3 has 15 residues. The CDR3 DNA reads TGTGCCAGCAGTTTTAGGCAGGGATTATGGAATGAGCAGTTCTTC. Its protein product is CASSFRQGLWNEQFF.

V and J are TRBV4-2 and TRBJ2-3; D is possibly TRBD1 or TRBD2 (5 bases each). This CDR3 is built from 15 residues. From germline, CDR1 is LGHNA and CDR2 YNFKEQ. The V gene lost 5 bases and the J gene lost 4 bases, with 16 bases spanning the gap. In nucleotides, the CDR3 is TGTGCCAGCAGCTTAAGGGACCAAGCGGCAGATACGCAGTATTTT. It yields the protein CASSLRDQAADTQYF.

CDR3 nucleotide sequence: TGTGCCAGCAGTCTAGGGCGGGGACACTACGAGCAGTACTTC. Protein sequence: CASSLGRGHYEQYF. This rearrangement joins TRBV13 to TRBJ2-7; TRBD1 or TRBD2 may be the D gene (6 bases each). The CDR3 loop spans 14 amino acids. Germline-derived CDR1 and CDR2 are PRHDT and FYEKMQ (reference sequence). Trimming stripped 6 bases from V and 3 bases from J, with 15 bases between.

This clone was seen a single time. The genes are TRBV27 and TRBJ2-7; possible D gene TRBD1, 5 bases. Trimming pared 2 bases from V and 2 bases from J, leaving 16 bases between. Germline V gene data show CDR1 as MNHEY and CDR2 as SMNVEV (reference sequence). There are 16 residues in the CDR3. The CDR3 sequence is CASSLTPADSPYEQYF. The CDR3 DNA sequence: TGTGCCAGCAGTTTAACTCCGGCAGACAGTCCCTACGAGCAGTACTTC.

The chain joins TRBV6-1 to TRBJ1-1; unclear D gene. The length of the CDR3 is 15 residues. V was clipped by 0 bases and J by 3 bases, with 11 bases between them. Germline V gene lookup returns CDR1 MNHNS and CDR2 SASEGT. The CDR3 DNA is TGTGCCAGCAGTGAAGCGGGAATCGGGTACACTGAAGCTTTCTTT. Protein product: CASSEAGIGYTEAFF.

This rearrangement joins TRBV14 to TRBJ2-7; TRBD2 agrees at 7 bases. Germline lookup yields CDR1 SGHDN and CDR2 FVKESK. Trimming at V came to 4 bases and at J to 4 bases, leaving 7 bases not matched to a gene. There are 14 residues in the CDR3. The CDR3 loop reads CASSPAGGGYEQYF. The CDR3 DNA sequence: TGTGCCAGCAGCCCCGCCGGGGGAGGGTACGAGCAGTACTTC.

The CDR3 nucleotides read TGTGCCAGCAGCCTACAGGGGGCTGACACTGAAGCTTTCTTT. It is translated as CASSLQGADTEAFF. The chain is built from TRBV6-5 and TRBJ1-1, with TRBD1 matching over 9 bases. From germline, CDR1 is MNHEY and CDR2 SVGAGI. V lost 6 bases and J lost 3; bases outside the gene matches: 5. The CDR3 sequence is 14 residues long.

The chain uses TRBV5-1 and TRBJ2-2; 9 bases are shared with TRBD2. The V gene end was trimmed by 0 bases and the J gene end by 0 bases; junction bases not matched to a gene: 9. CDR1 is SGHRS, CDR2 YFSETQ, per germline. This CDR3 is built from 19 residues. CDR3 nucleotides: TGCGCCAGCAGCTTGGCAGATATAGCGGGGGCCTCGAACACCGGGGAGCTGTTTTTT. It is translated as CASSLADIAGASNTGELFF.

CDR3 in DNA: TGCGCCAGCAGCCAAGTGCGGGAGCGATCCTACGAGCAGTACTTC. Its translation: CASSQVRERSYEQYF. The chain recombines TRBV4-3 with TRBJ2-7; 7 positions agree with TRBD2. CDR1 and CDR2 (germline): LGHNA, YSLEER. J was trimmed by 1 base and V by 1 base; bases with no gene match: 4. The CDR3 length is 15 residues.

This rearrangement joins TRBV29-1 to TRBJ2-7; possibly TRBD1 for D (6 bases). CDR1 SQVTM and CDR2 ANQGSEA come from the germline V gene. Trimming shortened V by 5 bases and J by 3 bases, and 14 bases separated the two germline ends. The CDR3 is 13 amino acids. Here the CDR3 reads CSVPGEWGYEQYF. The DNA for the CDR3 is TGCAGCGTTCCAGGGGAGTGGGGCTACGAGCAGTACTTC.

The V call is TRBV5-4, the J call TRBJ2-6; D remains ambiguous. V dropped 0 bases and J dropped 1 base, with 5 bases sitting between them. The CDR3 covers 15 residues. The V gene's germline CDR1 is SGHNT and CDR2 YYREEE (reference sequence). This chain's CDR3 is CASSLVASGANVLTF. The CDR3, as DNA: TGTGCCAGCAGCTTGGTGGCGTCTGGGGCCAACGTCCTGACTTTC.

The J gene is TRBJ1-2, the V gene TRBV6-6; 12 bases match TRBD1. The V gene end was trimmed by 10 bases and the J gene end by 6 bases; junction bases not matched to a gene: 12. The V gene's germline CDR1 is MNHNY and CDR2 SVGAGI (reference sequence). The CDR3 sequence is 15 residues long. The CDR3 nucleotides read TGTGCCACTCAGCTGGGACAGGGGGCGGTCCATGGCTACACCTTC. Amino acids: CATQLGQGAVHGYTF.

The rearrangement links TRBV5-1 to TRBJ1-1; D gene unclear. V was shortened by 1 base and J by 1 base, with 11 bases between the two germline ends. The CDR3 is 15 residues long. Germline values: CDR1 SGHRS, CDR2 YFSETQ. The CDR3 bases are TGCGCCAGCAGCTTGTACTCAGACTGGAACACTGAAGCTTTCTTT. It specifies CASSLYSDWNTEAFF.